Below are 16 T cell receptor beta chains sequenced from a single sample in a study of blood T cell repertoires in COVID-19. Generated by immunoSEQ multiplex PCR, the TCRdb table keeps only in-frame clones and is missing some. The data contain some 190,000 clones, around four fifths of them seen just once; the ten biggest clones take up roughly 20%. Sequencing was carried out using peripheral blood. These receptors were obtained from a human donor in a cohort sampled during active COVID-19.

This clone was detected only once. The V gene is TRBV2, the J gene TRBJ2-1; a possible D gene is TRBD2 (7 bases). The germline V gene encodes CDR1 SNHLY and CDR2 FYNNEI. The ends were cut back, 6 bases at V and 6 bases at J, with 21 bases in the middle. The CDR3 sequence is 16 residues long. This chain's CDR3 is CASSRGGGHIINEQFF. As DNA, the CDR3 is TGTGCCAGCAGCCGAGGGGGGGGACATATAATCAATGAGCAGTTCTTC. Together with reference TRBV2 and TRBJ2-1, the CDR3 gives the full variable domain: EPEVTQTPSHQVTQMGQEVILRCVPISNHLYFYWYRQILGQKVEFLVSFYNNEISEKSEIFDDQFSVERPDGSNFTLKIRSTKLEDSAMYFCASSRGGGHIINEQFFGPGTRLTVL.

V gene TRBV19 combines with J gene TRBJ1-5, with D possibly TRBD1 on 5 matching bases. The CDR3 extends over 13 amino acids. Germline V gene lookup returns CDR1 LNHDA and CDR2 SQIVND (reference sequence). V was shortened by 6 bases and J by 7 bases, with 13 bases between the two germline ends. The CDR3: CASSLGGKQPQHF. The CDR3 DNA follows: TGTGCCAGTAGCCTGGGGGGGAAGCAGCCCCAGCATTTT.

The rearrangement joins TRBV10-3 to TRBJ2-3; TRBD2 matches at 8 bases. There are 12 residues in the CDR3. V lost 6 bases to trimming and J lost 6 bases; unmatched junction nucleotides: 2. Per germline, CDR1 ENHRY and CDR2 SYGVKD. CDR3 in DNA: TGTGCCATCAGCTCTAGCGGGGATACGCAGTATTTT. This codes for CAISSSGDTQYF.

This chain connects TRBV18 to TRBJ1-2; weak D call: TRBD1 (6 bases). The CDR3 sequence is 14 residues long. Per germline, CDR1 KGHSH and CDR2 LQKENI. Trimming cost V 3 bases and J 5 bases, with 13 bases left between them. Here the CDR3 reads CASSPSGHGYGYTF. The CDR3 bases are TGTGCCAGCTCACCCTCGGGACATGGATATGGCTACACCTTC.

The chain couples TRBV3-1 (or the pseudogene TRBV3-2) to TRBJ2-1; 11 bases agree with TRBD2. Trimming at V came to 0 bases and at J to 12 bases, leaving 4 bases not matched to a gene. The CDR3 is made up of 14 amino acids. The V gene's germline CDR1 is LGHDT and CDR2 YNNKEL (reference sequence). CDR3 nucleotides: TGTGCCAGCAGCCAAGATCGTAGCGGGGGGGCGCAGTTCTTC. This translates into CASSQDRSGGAQFF.

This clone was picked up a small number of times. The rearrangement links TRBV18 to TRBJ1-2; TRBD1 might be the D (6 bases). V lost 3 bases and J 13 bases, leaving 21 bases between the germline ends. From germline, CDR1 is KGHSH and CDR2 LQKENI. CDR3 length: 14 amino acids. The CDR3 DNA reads TGTGCCAGCTCACCCTCTAACAGGGACACTTTTGTCACCTTC. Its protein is CASSPSNRDTFVTF.

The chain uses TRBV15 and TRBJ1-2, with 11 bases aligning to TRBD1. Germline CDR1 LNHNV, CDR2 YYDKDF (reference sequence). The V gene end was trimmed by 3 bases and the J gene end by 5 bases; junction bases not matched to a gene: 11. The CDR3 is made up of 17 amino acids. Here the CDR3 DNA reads TGTGCCACCAGCAGGAGCCGGGACAGGGGGGTCCCTTATGGCTACACCTTC. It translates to CATSRSRDRGVPYGYTF. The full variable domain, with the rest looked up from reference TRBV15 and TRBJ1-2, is DAMVIQNPRYQVTQFGKPVTLSCSQTLNHNVMYWYQQKSSQAPKLLFHYYDKDFNNEADTPDNFQSRRPNTSFCFLDIRSPGLGDTAMYLCATSRSRDRGVPYGYTFGSGTRLTVV.

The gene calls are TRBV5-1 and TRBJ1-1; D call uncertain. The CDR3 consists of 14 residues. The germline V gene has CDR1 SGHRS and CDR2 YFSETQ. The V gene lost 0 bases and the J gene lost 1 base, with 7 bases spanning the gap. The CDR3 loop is CASSLGGENTEAFF. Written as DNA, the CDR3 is TGCGCCAGCAGCTTGGGCGGAGAGAACACTGAAGCTTTCTTT.

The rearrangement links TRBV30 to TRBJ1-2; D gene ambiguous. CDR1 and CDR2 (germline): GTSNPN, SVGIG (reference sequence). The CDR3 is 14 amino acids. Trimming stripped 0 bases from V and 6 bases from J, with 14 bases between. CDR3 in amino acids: CAWSVRGEGDGYTF. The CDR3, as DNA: TGTGCCTGGAGTGTACGGGGAGAAGGAGATGGCTACACCTTC.

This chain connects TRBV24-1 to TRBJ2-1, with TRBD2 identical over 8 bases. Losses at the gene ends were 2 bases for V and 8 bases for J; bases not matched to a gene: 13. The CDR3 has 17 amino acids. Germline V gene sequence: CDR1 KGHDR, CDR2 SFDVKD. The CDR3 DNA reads TGTGCCACCAGTGATTCTGGCGGGAGGAGAATGTCGGATGAGCAGTTCTTC. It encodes CATSDSGGRRMSDEQFF.

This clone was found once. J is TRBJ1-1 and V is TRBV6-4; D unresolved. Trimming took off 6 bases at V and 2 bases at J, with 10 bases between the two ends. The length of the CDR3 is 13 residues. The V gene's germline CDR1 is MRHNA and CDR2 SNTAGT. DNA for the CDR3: TGTGCCAGCAGCGCCGGTCAAAACACTGAAGCTTTCTTT. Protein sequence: CASSAGQNTEAFF.

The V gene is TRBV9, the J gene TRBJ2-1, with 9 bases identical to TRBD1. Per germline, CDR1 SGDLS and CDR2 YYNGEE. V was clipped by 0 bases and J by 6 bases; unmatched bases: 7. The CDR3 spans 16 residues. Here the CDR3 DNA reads TGTGCCAGCAGCGTAGATTTGGGACAGGGAATCAATGAGCAGTTCTTC. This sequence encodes CASSVDLGQGINEQFF.

CDR3 in DNA: TGCGCCAGCAGCCCCGCCGGACTGGGCAATCAGCCCCAGCATTTT. It translates to CASSPAGLGNQPQHF. The V call is TRBV4-1, the J call TRBJ1-5; D gene unclear. In germline, CDR1 is MGHRA, CDR2 YSYEKL. The CDR3 is made up of 15 amino acids. V lost 4 bases and J 2 bases, leaving 12 bases between the germline ends.

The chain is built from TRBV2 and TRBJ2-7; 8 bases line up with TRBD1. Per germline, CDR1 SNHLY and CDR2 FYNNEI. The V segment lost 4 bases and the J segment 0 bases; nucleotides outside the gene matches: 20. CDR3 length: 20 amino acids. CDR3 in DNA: TGTGCCAGCAGTGTTCCTAGGGCAGGGGGCAGGTTCGACTCCTCCTACGAGCAGTACTTC. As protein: CASSVPRAGGRFDSSYEQYF.

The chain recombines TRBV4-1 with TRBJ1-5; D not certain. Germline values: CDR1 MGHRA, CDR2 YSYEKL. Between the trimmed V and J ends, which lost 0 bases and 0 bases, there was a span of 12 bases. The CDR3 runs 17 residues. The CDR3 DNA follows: TGCGCCAGCAGCCAAGAATTTACCGACTATAGCAATCAGCCCCAGCATTTT. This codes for CASSQEFTDYSNQPQHF.

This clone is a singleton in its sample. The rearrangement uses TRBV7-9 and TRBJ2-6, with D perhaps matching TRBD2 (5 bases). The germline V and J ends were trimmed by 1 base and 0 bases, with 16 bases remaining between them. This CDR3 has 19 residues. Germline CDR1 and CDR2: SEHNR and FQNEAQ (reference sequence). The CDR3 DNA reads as TGTGCCAGCAGCTTAGGTTGGCCAGGAGGTAGCTCTGGGGCCAACGTCCTGACTTTC. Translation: CASSLGWPGGSSGANVLTF.